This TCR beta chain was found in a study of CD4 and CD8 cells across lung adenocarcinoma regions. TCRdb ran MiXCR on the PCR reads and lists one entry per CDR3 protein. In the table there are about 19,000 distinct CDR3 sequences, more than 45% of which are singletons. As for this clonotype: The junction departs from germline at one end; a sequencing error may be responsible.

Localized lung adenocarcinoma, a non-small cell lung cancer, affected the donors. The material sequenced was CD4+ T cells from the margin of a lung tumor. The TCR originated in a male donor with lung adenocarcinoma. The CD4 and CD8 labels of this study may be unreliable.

The chain's CDR3 is CACREDGATDKETQYF. The CDR3, as DNA: TGTGCCTGCAGGGAGGACGGCGCAACCGACAAAGAGACGCAGTATTTT. The gene calls are TRBV4-2 and TRBJ2-3; TRBD2 might be the D (6 bases). This CDR3 has 16 residues. Germline V gene lookup returns CDR1 LGHNA and CDR2 YNFKEQ.